The subject of this entry is one T cell receptor beta chain. The sample belongs to a study of Graves' ophthalmopathy and Graves' hyperthyroidism. The overall study: The authors collected peripheral blood at initial diagnosis, before any treatment.

TCR beta CDR3 amplification used RNA transcripts. HTBI primers primed a first-round RT-PCR, and a second-round multiplex PCR followed. MiXCR, applied by TCRdb to the multiplex PCR reads, yields one record per CDR3 protein. This table holds 500,000 to 700,000 distinct CDR3 sequences, 20% to 25% found once. Ophthalmopathy absent within 18 months of follow-up marked hyperthyroidism as stable. Patients were diagnosed from clinical symptoms, serum thyroxine, TRAb, thyroid ultrasound and orbital computed tomography. Trimming removed 4 bases from V and 0 bases from J, with 7 bases in between. Germline loops: CDR1 MGHRA, CDR2 YSYEKL. The CDR3 is made up of 13 amino acids.

This chain connects TRBV4-1 to TRBJ2-7, with no clear D. This sequence originates from a woman between 18 and 29 years old with stable Graves' hyperthyroidism. Some clones in this sample may be carry-over from other donors' samples. Sample: peripheral blood. This CDR3 reads CASSRMISYEQYF. The CDR3 nucleotides read TGCGCCAGCAGCCGCATGATCTCCTACGAGCAGTACTTC.